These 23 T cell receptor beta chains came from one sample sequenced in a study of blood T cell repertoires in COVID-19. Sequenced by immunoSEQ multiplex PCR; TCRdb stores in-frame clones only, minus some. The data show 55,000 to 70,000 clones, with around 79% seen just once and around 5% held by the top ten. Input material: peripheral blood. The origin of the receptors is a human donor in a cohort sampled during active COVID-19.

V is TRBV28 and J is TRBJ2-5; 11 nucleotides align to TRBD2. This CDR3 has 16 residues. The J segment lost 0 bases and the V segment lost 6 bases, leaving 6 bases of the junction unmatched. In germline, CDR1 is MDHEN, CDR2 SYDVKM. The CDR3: CASSPRLAGNQETQYF. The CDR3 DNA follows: TGTGCCAGCAGCCCTCGACTAGCGGGAAACCAAGAGACCCAGTACTTC.

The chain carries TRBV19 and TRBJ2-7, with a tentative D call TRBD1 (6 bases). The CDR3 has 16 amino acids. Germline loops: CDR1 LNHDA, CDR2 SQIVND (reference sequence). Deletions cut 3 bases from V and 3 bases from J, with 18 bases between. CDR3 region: CASSIQTGAHYYEQYF. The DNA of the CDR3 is TGTGCCAGTAGTATTCAGACAGGAGCCCACTACTACGAGCAGTACTTC.

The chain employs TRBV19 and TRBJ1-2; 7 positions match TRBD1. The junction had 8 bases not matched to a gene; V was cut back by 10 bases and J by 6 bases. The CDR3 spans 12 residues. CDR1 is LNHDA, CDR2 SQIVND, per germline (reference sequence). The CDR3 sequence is CATRQGANGYTF. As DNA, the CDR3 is TGTGCCACAAGACAGGGAGCGAATGGCTACACCTTC.

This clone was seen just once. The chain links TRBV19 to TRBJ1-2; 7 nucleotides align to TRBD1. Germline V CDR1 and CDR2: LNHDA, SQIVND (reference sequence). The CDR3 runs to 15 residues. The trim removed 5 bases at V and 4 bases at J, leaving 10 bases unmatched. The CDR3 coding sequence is TGTGCCAGTAGTGAAAGAACAGGGGTTTTCTATGGCTACACCTTC. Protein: CASSERTGVFYGYTF.

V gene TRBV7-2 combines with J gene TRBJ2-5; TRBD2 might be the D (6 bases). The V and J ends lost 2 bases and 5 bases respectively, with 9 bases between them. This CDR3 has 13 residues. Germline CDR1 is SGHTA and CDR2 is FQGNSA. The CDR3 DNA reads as TGTGCCAGCAGCTTACTAGCGACGGAGACCCAGTACTTC. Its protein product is CASSLLATETQYF.

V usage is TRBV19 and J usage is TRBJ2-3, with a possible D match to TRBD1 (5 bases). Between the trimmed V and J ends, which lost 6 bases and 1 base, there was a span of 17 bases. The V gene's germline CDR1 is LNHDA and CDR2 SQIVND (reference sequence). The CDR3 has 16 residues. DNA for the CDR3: TGTGCCAGTAGATATACAGGAAAAGGAGGCACAGATACGCAGTATTTT. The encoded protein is CASRYTGKGGTDTQYF.

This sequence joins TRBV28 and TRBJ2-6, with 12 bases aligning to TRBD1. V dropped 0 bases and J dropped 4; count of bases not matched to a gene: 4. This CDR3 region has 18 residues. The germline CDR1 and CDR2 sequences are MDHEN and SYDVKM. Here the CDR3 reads CASSLWGQGAAGANVLTF. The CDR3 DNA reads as TGTGCCAGCAGTTTATGGGGACAGGGGGCAGCAGGGGCCAACGTCCTGACTTTC.

The CDR3: CSVGDSEAFF. The CDR3 DNA reads TGCAGCGTTGGGGACAGTGAAGCTTTCTTT. This chain joins TRBV29-1 and TRBJ1-1; 7 nucleotides line up with TRBD1. Germline CDR1 reads SQVTM; CDR2 reads ANQGSEA. This CDR3 region has 10 residues. The junction had 0 bases not matched to a gene; V was cut back by 4 bases and J by 7 bases.

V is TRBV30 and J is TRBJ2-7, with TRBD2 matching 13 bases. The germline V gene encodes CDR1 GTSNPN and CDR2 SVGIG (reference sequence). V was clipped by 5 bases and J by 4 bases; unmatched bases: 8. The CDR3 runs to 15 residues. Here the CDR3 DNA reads TGTGCCTGGGAGAAAGCGGGACTAGCGGGGTACGAGCAGTACTTC. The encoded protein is CAWEKAGLAGYEQYF.

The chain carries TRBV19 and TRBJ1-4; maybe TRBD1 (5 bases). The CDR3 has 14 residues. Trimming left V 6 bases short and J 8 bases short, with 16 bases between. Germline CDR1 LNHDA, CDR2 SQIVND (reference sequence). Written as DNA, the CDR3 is TGTGCCAGTAGGATCCGGGGGTTTGGGGAAAAACTGTTTTTT. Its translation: CASRIRGFGEKLFF.

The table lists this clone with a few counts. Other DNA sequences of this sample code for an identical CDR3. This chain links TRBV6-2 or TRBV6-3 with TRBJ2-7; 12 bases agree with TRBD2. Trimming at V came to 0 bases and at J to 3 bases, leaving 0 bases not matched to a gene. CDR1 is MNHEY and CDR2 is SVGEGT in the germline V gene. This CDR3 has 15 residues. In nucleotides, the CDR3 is TGTGCCAGCAGTTACTCGACTAGCGGGGGCTACGAGCAGTACTTC. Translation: CASSYSTSGGYEQYF.

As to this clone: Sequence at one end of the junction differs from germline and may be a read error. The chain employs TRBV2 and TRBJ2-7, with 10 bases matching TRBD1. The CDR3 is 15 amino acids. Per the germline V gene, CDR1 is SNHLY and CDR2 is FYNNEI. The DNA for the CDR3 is TGTGCCAGCAGAGAAGACAGGGGGCTATATTACGAGCAGTACTTC. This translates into CASREDRGLYYEQYF.

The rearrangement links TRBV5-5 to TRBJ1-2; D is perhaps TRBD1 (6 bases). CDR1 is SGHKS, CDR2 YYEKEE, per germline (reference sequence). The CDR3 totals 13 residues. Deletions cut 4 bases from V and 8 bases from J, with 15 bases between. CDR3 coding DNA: TGTGCCAGCAGCCCTGACAGGCTCGGGGGCTACACCTTC. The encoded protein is CASSPDRLGGYTF.

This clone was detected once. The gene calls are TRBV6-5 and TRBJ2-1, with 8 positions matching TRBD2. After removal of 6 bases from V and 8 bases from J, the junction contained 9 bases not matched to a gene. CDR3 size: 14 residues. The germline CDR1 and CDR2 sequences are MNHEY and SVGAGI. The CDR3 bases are TGTGCCAGCAGAGTAGCGGGAAGGTTCGATGAGCAGTTCTTC. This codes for CASRVAGRFDEQFF.

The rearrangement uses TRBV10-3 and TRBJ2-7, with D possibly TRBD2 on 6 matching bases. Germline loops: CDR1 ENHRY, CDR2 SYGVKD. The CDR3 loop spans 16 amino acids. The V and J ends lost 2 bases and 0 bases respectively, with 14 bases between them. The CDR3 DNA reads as TGTGCCATCAGTGAGACGGGCGGGATGAGCTCCTACGAGCAGTACTTC. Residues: CAISETGGMSSYEQYF.

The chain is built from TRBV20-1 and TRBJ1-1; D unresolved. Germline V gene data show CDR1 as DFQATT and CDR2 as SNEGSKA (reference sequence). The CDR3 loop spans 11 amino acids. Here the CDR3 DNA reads TGCAGCTGGTGGGCTGTCGCTGAAGCTTTCTTT. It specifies CSWWAVAEAFF.

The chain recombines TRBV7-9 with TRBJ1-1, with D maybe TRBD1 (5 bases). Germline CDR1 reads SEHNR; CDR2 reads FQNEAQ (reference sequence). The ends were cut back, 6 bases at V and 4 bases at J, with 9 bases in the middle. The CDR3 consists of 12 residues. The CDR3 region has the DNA TGTGCCAGCAGTTGGGGGGTCACTGAAGCTTTCTTT. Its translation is CASSWGVTEAFF. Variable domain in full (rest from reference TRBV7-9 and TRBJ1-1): DTGVSQNPRHKITKRGQNVTFRCDPISEHNRLYWYRQTLGQGPEFLTYFQNEAQLEKSRLLSDRFSAERPKGSFSTLEIQRTEQGDSAMYLCASSWGVTEAFFGQGTRLTVV.

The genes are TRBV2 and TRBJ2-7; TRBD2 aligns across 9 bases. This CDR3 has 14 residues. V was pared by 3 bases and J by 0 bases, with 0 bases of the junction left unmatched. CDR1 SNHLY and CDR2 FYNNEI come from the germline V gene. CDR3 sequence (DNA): TGTGCCAGCAGTGATAGCGGGGGCTCCTACGAGCAGTACTTC. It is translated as CASSDSGGSYEQYF.

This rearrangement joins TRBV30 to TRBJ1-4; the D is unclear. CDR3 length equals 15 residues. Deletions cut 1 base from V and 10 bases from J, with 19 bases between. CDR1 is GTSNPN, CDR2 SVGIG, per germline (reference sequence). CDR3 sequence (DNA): TGTGCCTGGAGTGAACCCGAGGGCACCTGGGGAAAACTGTTTTTT. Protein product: CAWSEPEGTWGKLFF.

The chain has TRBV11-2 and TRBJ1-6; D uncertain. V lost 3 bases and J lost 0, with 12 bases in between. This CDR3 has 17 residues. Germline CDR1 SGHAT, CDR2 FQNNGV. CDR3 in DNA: TGTGCCAGCAGCTTTGGAGTGAGAAGCTCCTATAATTCACCCCTCCACTTT. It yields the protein CASSFGVRSSYNSPLHF.

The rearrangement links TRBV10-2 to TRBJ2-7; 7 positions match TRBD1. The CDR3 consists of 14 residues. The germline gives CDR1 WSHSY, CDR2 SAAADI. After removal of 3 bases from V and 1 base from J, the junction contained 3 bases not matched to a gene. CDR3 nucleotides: TGCGCCAGCAGTGATGGGACAGCGTCCTACGAGCAGTACTTC. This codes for CASSDGTASYEQYF.

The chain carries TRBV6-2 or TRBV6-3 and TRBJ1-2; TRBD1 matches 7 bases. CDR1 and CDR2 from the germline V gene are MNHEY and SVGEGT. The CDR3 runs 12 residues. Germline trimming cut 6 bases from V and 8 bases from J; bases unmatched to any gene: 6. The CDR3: CASSDRARGYTF. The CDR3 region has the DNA TGTGCCAGCAGCGACAGGGCTCGCGGCTACACCTTC.

The CDR3 DNA reads TGTGCCAGCAGTGACACTAGCGGCTCCTACAATGAGCAGTTCTTC. Its translation is CASSDTSGSYNEQFF. The chain uses TRBV6-4 and TRBJ2-1, with TRBD2 matching 8 bases. With V trimmed by 2 bases and J by 0 bases, 0 bases remained unmatched. The CDR3 extends over 15 amino acids. Germline CDR1 reads MRHNA; CDR2 reads SNTAGT.